The 18 T cell receptor beta chains reported below all come from one sample, sequenced in a study of blood T cell repertoires in COVID-19 (dated by TCRdb to 2019 to 2021). The library was generated by the immunoSEQ multiplex PCR assay. In TCRdb, the immuneACCESS table is reduced to in-frame sequences with V and J assigned. These tables do not hold every clone; where another copy was compared, an unresolved V gene accounts for under half, and the others remain unexplained. This sample is represented by some 130,000 clones; around 76% of them were singletons. Around 14% of the sample is in the top ten clones. The source material was peripheral blood. Receptors were obtained from a man older than 75 with acute or convalescent COVID-19.

This clone has more than one count but fewer than ten. This chain joins TRBV5-1 and TRBJ2-2, with D possibly matching TRBD2 (6 bases). The V end was cut by 0 bases, the J end by 2 bases, with 11 bases between. This CDR3 has 16 amino acids. Germline V CDR1 and CDR2: SGHRS, YFSETQ. The CDR3, as DNA: TGCGCCAGCAGCTTGGGACTCGGGGGAAACACCGGGGAGCTGTTTTTT. It specifies CASSLGLGGNTGELFF. The variable domain in full, with the rest retrieved from reference TRBV5-1 and TRBJ2-2, is KAGVTQTPRYLIKTRGQQVTLSCSPISGHRSVSWYQQTPGQGLQFLFEYFSETQRNKGNFPGRFSGRQFSNSRSEMNVSTLELGDSALYLCASSLGLGGNTGELFFGEGSRLTVL.

This clone was seen a few times. The chain combines TRBV7-9 with TRBJ1-5; D may be TRBD1 (5 bases). This CDR3 is 15 amino acids long. CDR1 SEHNR and CDR2 FQNEAQ come from the germline V gene (reference sequence). Deletions cut 1 base from V and 3 bases from J, with 10 bases between. Here the CDR3 DNA reads TGTGCCAGCAGCTTAGATGACAGTTTCAATCAGCCCCAGCATTTT. As protein: CASSLDDSFNQPQHF.

V and J are TRBV28 and TRBJ2-7; 8 bases fit TRBD1. The CDR3 is made up of 14 amino acids. Trimming cost V 6 bases and J 4 bases; bases outside gene matches: 8. Germline CDR1 MDHEN, CDR2 SYDVKM. The CDR3 reads CASRGTGDLYEQYF. CDR3 DNA: TGTGCCAGCAGGGGGACAGGTGATTTGTACGAGCAGTACTTC. Supplemented by reference TRBV28 and TRBJ2-7, the full variable domain reads DVKVTQSSRYLVKRTGEKVFLECVQDMDHENMFWYRQDPGLGLRLIYFSYDVKMKEKGDIPEGYSVSREKKERFSLILESASTNQTSMYLCASRGTGDLYEQYFGPGTRLTVT.

This chain uses TRBV7-2 with TRBJ1-1; 7 bases match TRBD1. V dropped 3 bases and J dropped 2; count of bases not matched to a gene: 3. The germline CDR1 and CDR2 sequences are SGHTA and FQGNSA. This CDR3 comprises 14 residues. The CDR3 protein is CASSFDRVNTEAFF. The CDR3, as DNA: TGTGCCAGCAGCTTCGACAGGGTCAACACTGAAGCTTTCTTT.

The J gene is TRBJ1-5, the V gene TRBV19; 7 nucleotides agree with TRBD1. J lost 4 bases, V lost 6 bases, and 6 bases had no gene match. CDR3 size: 14 residues. The germline V gene encodes CDR1 LNHDA and CDR2 SQIVND (reference sequence). DNA for the CDR3: TGTGCCAGTAGCAATATGGACAGGAATCAGCCCCAGCATTTT. It yields the protein CASSNMDRNQPQHF.

The chain combines TRBV6-5 with TRBJ1-1; maybe TRBD1 (6 bases). Trimming left V 0 bases short and J 6 bases short, with 8 bases between. This CDR3 has 13 residues. The germline V gene encodes CDR1 MNHEY and CDR2 SVGAGI. The DNA for the CDR3 is TGTGCCAGCAGTTACTCCAGGACAGCTGAAGCTTTCTTT. Its translation: CASSYSRTAEAFF.

The chain employs TRBV28 and TRBJ2-4, with 7 bases fitting TRBD1. The CDR3 loop spans 18 amino acids. CDR1 MDHEN and CDR2 SYDVKM come from the germline V gene. Trimming removed 4 bases from V and 0 bases from J; junction bases left unmatched: 12. The CDR3 region is CASSYKKGQTLAKNIQYF. The CDR3 coding sequence is TGTGCCAGCAGTTATAAGAAGGGACAGACTTTAGCCAAAAACATTCAGTACTTC.

This chain links TRBV5-1 with TRBJ1-1; D is possibly TRBD1 (5 bases). V gave up 4 bases and J gave up 4 bases, with 17 bases separating them. CDR1 and CDR2 from the germline V gene are SGHRS and YFSETQ. The CDR3 covers 15 residues. The CDR3 spells CASSLMTALGTEAFF. The CDR3 DNA is TGCGCCAGCAGCCTTATGACAGCCTTGGGCACTGAAGCTTTCTTT.

The chain's CDR3 is CASTSGSAGANVLTF. As DNA, the CDR3 is TGTGCCAGTACCTCGGGATCGGCTGGGGCCAACGTCCTGACTTTC. The chain employs TRBV19 and TRBJ2-6; tentatively, D is TRBD2 (5 bases). Germline-derived CDR1 and CDR2 are LNHDA and SQIVND (reference sequence). V lost 7 bases and J 2 bases, leaving 12 bases between the germline ends. CDR3 length: 15 residues.

This chain links TRBV2 with TRBJ2-6; unclear D gene. Germline V gene lookup returns CDR1 SNHLY and CDR2 FYNNEI. The CDR3 is 15 residues long. V lost 1 base to trimming and J lost 0 bases, with 4 bases between them. The CDR3 nucleotides read TGTGCCAGCAGTGAAGGACACTCTGGGGCCAACGTCCTGACTTTC. It is translated as CASSEGHSGANVLTF.

This chain links TRBV11-3 with TRBJ2-7, with 11 bases identical to TRBD1. CDR1 SGHNT and CDR2 YENEEA come from the germline V gene. V lost 1 base, J lost 6 bases, and 2 bases stayed unmatched. The CDR3 loop spans 14 amino acids. CDR3 bases: TGTGCCAGCAGCTTAGTCGGGACAGGGGGCGAGCAGTACTTC. This encodes CASSLVGTGGEQYF.

This clone appeared once. This chain uses TRBV28 with TRBJ1-2; D not resolved. The CDR3 has 15 residues. With 1 base removed from V and 0 bases from J, the gap between germline ends came to 9 bases. Germline CDR1 reads MDHEN; CDR2 reads SYDVKM. The chain's CDR3 is CASSLYLAANYGYTF. The CDR3 DNA follows: TGTGCCAGCAGTTTATATTTGGCAGCTAACTATGGCTACACCTTC.

The chain couples TRBV4-2 to TRBJ1-4, with D maybe TRBD1 (5 bases). The CDR3 loop spans 17 amino acids. Germline values: CDR1 LGHNA, CDR2 YNFKEQ. V was pared by 2 bases and J by 3 bases, with 16 bases between. The CDR3 nucleotides read TGTGCCAGCAGCCAATCCCGGCGGAGGGGACCTAATGAAAAACTGTTTTTT. Translating gives CASSQSRRRGPNEKLFF.

This chain connects TRBV28 to TRBJ2-4, with 15 bases lining up with TRBD2. J lost 0 bases, V lost 5 bases, and 5 bases had no gene match. Looked up from germline, CDR1 is MDHEN and CDR2 is SYDVKM. The length of the CDR3 is 18 residues. The DNA for the CDR3 is TGTGCCAGCAGTAAGGGACTAGCGGGGGGTATAGCCAAAAACATTCAGTACTTC. Its protein product is CASSKGLAGGIAKNIQYF.

The chain carries TRBV15 and TRBJ2-1; tentative D call: TRBD1 (5 bases). This CDR3 is built from 15 residues. Germline loops: CDR1 LNHNV, CDR2 YYDKDF (reference sequence). Trimming took off 0 bases at V and 5 bases at J, with 11 bases between the two ends. The CDR3 DNA follows: TGTGCCACCAGCAGAGATCTGACAGCCAACAATGAGCAGTTCTTC. It encodes CATSRDLTANNEQFF.

This clone appeared a few times. The rearrangement uses TRBV4-1 and TRBJ2-7; 8 positions agree with TRBD1. The germline V gene has CDR1 MGHRA and CDR2 YSYEKL. V shed 1 base and J 7 bases; nucleotides not matched to a gene: 9. This CDR3 has 15 amino acids. The CDR3 sequence is CASSQGTGPPREQYF. CDR3 DNA sequence: TGCGCCAGCAGCCAAGGGACAGGGCCCCCTAGGGAGCAGTACTTC.

The chain carries TRBV5-1 and TRBJ2-3; a possible D gene is TRBD2 (6 bases). The CDR3 contains 15 residues. Germline assignment: CDR1 SGHRS and CDR2 YFSETQ. V gave up 3 bases and J gave up 1 base, with 12 bases separating them. The CDR3 region is CASSYETRGTDTQYF. DNA for the CDR3: TGCGCCAGCAGCTACGAGACTAGGGGCACAGATACGCAGTATTTT.

The chain uses TRBV6-1 and TRBJ1-6; the D is unclear. V dropped 3 bases and J dropped 3 bases, with 3 bases sitting between them. CDR1 is MNHNS and CDR2 is SASEGT in the germline V gene. The CDR3 sequence is 13 residues long. The CDR3 region is CASSDNYNSPLHF. Here the CDR3 DNA reads TGTGCCAGCAGTGACAACTATAATTCACCCCTCCACTTT.